Following are 26 T cell receptor beta chains from one sample sequenced in a study of OX40 agonist ivuxolimab in advanced cancers. Clones were sequenced by immunoSEQ multiplex PCR, and TCRdb holds only the in-frame ones, with some missing. The sample shows about 73,000 clones, 80% to 95% of them seen only once. The sample consisted of CD4+ or CD8+ T cells sorted from blood, taken in a trial of the OX40 agonist ivuxolimab. The receptors here all came from an adult with an advanced solid tumor such as melanoma, head and neck, liver or kidney cancer.

This chain connects TRBV29-1 to TRBJ2-5; D is perhaps TRBD2 (6 bases). V was clipped by 2 bases and J by 3 bases, with 10 bases between them. CDR1 is SQVTM, CDR2 ANQGSEA, per germline. The CDR3 totals 13 residues. CDR3 sequence reads: CSVESRGKETQYF. CDR3 sequence (DNA): TGCAGCGTTGAATCCCGCGGGAAAGAGACCCAGTACTTC.

J is TRBJ2-7 and V is TRBV13, with D possibly matching TRBD1 (5 bases). The CDR3 consists of 15 residues. Between the trimmed V and J ends, which lost 1 base and 0 bases, there was a span of 10 bases. Germline-derived CDR1 and CDR2 are PRHDT and FYEKMQ (reference sequence). CDR3 in amino acids: CASSLEAGNSYEQYF. The DNA of the CDR3 is TGTGCCAGCAGCTTAGAGGCAGGGAACTCCTACGAGCAGTACTTC.

The chain recombines TRBV7-3 with TRBJ1-1; D is undetermined. Germline CDR1 and CDR2: SGHTA and FQGTGA. Trimming removed 1 base from V and 0 bases from J, with 3 bases in between. The CDR3 has 13 residues. The CDR3 reads CASSLRMNTEAFF. CDR3 bases: TGTGCCAGCAGCTTAAGGATGAACACTGAAGCTTTCTTT.

The V call is TRBV11-3, the J call TRBJ2-1, with 7 nucleotides matching TRBD2. There are 13 residues in the CDR3. V lost 5 bases and J lost 15; bases outside the gene matches: 13. Germline loops: CDR1 SGHNT, CDR2 YENEEA. CDR3 residues: CASSGASGQGPFF. Here the CDR3 DNA reads TGTGCCAGCAGCGGCGCTAGCGGTCAGGGTCCGTTCTTC. Combining the CDR3 with reference TRBV11-3 and TRBJ2-1 gives the whole variable domain EAGVVQSPRYKIIEKKQPVAFWCNPISGHNTLYWYLQNLGQGPELLIRYENEEAVDDSQLPKDRFSAERLKGVDSTLKIQPAELGDSAVYLCASSGASGQGPFFGPGTRLTVL.

The CDR3 DNA sequence: TGTGCCAGCAGAAGGGGACTAGCGGACTACGAGCAGTACTTC. Translation: CASRRGLADYEQYF. The rearrangement links TRBV5-4 to TRBJ2-7; 11 nucleotides match TRBD2. V lost 5 bases to trimming and J lost 3 bases; unmatched junction nucleotides: 4. The CDR3 is 14 amino acids. In germline, CDR1 is SGHNT, CDR2 YYREEE (reference sequence).

The rearrangement uses TRBV18 and TRBJ2-5; 8 bases map to TRBD2. With 3 bases clipped from V and 11 bases from J, the junction kept 2 bases outside the gene matches. Germline CDR1 is KGHSH and CDR2 is LQKENI. The CDR3 has 11 amino acids. The CDR3 region is CASSPGLEQYF. The CDR3 DNA is TGTGCCAGCTCACCGGGACTAGAGCAGTACTTC.

The chain uses TRBV30 and TRBJ1-5; no definite D call. The length of the CDR3 is 15 residues. The V gene lost 0 bases and the J gene lost 1 base, with 10 bases spanning the gap. Germline assignment: CDR1 GTSNPN and CDR2 SVGIG (reference sequence). Here the CDR3 reads CAWSVAGSSNQPQHF. Here the CDR3 DNA reads TGTGCCTGGAGTGTAGCTGGGTCGAGCAATCAGCCCCAGCATTTT.

V usage is TRBV12-2 and J usage is TRBJ2-5. TRBV12-2 is shown as a pseudogene. The CDR3 runs 18 residues. The CDR3 DNA reads TGTGCAAGTCGCTTAGCGGGATCGACCGGGGACGTCCAAGAGACCCAGTACTTC. This translates into CASRLAGSTGDVQETQYF.

This clone was observed a handful of times. The chain recombines TRBV27 with TRBJ2-7, with D perhaps TRBD2 (6 bases). This CDR3 contains 14 residues. Germline assignment: CDR1 MNHEY and CDR2 SMNVEV (reference sequence). Trimming took 3 bases from V and 3 from J, leaving 12 bases between them. The CDR3 DNA is TGTGCCAGCAGTTTTTTAGCGGAAAGCTACGAGCAGTACTTC. It specifies CASSFLAESYEQYF.

Only a few counts were recorded for this clone. The J gene is TRBJ2-5, the V gene TRBV5-1; perhaps TRBD1 as D (6 bases). This CDR3 comprises 14 residues. CDR1 is SGHRS and CDR2 is YFSETQ in the germline V gene. V was pared by 2 bases and J by 4 bases, with 12 bases between. Written as DNA, the CDR3 is TGCGCCAGCAGCTTTAAACAGGGAGCAGAGACCCAGTACTTC. Translating it yields CASSFKQGAETQYF. The whole variable domain, filled in from reference TRBV5-1 and TRBJ2-5, reads KAGVTQTPRYLIKTRGQQVTLSCSPISGHRSVSWYQQTPGQGLQFLFEYFSETQRNKGNFPGRFSGRQFSNSRSEMNVSTLELGDSALYLCASSFKQGAETQYFGPGTRLLVL.

This chain links TRBV7-9 with TRBJ1-5; the D gene is possibly TRBD1 (6 bases). In germline, CDR1 is SEHNR, CDR2 FQNEAQ (reference sequence). The V and J ends lost 2 bases and 2 bases respectively, with 7 bases between them. The length of the CDR3 is 14 residues. The CDR3 region is CASSLKGGNQPQHF. The CDR3 DNA sequence: TGTGCCAGCAGCTTAAAGGGGGGCAATCAGCCCCAGCATTTT. The full variable domain, its missing parts supplied by reference TRBV7-9 and TRBJ1-5, is DTGVSQNPRHKITKRGQNVTFRCDPISEHNRLYWYRQTLGQGPEFLTYFQNEAQLEKSRLLSDRFSAERPKGSFSTLEIQRTEQGDSAMYLCASSLKGGNQPQHFGDGTRLSIL.

This chain connects TRBV7-2 to TRBJ2-3; 9 positions match TRBD2. V dropped 5 bases and J dropped 2; count of bases not matched to a gene: 5. The CDR3 totals 15 residues. Germline values: CDR1 SGHTA, CDR2 FQGNSA. The chain's CDR3 is CASSRGGGPTDTQYF. The DNA of the CDR3 is TGTGCCAGCAGCCGCGGGGGGGGGCCCACAGATACGCAGTATTTT.

This clone was counted between two and nine times. The sample contains more than one DNA sequence encoding this CDR3. V and J are TRBV7-2 and TRBJ1-1, with D unclear. Per the germline V gene, CDR1 is SGHTA and CDR2 is FQGNSA. The germline V and J ends were trimmed by 1 base and 0 bases, with 6 bases remaining between them. The CDR3 spans 14 residues. The CDR3 nucleotides read TGTGCCAGCAGCTTAGTGGGAATGAACACTGAAGCTTTCTTT. It is translated as CASSLVGMNTEAFF.

This chain connects TRBV15 to TRBJ1-5, with D hard to call. Trimming took off 0 bases at V and 0 bases at J, with 9 bases between the two ends. Germline V gives CDR1 LNHNV, CDR2 YYDKDF (reference sequence). This CDR3 spans 16 amino acids. CDR3 in DNA: TGTGCCACCAGCAGAGATGTAGGGAATAGCAATCAGCCCCAGCATTTT. This translates into CATSRDVGNSNQPQHF.

By share of the sample, this clone is medium-sized. The gene calls are TRBV7-2 and TRBJ2-1; TRBD2 aligns across 10 bases. V shed 2 bases and J 2 bases; nucleotides not matched to a gene: 6. Germline V CDR1 and CDR2: SGHTA, FQGNSA. The CDR3 extends over 17 amino acids. CDR3 residues: CASSLQAGGPPYNEQFF. CDR3 in DNA: TGTGCCAGCAGCTTACAAGCGGGAGGGCCCCCCTACAATGAGCAGTTCTTC.

The chain couples TRBV6-6 to TRBJ2-1, with D tentatively TRBD1 or TRBD2 (5 bases each). Trimming pared 6 bases from V and 5 bases from J, leaving 11 bases between. The CDR3 has 13 residues. CDR1 is MNHNY, CDR2 SVGAGI, per germline (reference sequence). The CDR3 DNA is TGTGCCAGCAGCCCCGGGACGCACAATGAGCAGTTCTTC. As protein: CASSPGTHNEQFF.

The chain couples TRBV28 to TRBJ2-7; D is perhaps TRBD2 (7 bases). CDR3 length: 14 amino acids. V shed 6 bases and J shed 3 bases, with 15 bases lying between them. The germline CDR1 and CDR2 sequences are MDHEN and SYDVKM. The CDR3 DNA reads as TGTGCCAGCAGCGGGGGGACAAAGATCTACGAGCAGTACTTC. This codes for CASSGGTKIYEQYF.

CDR3 sequence reads: CASSPSQGGRTEAFF. In DNA form, the CDR3 reads TGTGCCAGCAGCCCATCACAAGGGGGGCGGACTGAAGCTTTCTTT. The V call is TRBV7-3, the J call TRBJ1-1; perhaps TRBD1 as D (6 bases). The CDR3 spans 15 residues. V lost 5 bases and J lost 5, with 18 bases in between. Germline CDR1 reads SGHTA; CDR2 reads FQGTGA.

As concerns this clone: The same CDR3 is also encoded by other DNA sequences in this sample. V gene TRBV6-6 combines with J gene TRBJ2-7; possibly TRBD2 for D (5 bases). Germline V gives CDR1 MNHNY, CDR2 SVGAGI (reference sequence). CDR3 length: 14 residues. V was clipped by 8 bases and J by 2 bases, with 16 bases between them. The CDR3 reads CASGGGTGTYEQYF. The CDR3 coding sequence is TGTGCCAGCGGTGGAGGCACGGGTACCTACGAGCAGTACTTC.

This clone has a handful of counts. The chain is built from TRBV2 and TRBJ1-4; D possibly corresponds to TRBD1 (6 bases). Germline values: CDR1 SNHLY, CDR2 FYNNEI. Trimming removed 2 bases at V and 8 bases at J, with 18 bases between. The CDR3 has 16 residues. CDR3 in DNA: TGTGCCAGCAGTGAATTTGGGGGGGCGATTGGGGAAAAACTGTTTTTT. It is translated as CASSEFGGAIGEKLFF.

The sample holds one count of this clone. The chain carries TRBV11-2 and TRBJ2-4, with TRBD2 matching 8 bases. With V trimmed by 5 bases and J by 1 base, 7 bases remained unmatched. This CDR3 region has 16 residues. Germline V gives CDR1 SGHAT, CDR2 FQNNGV. CDR3 coding DNA: TGTGCCAGCAGCGATAGGACTAGCTGGGCCAAAAACATTCAGTACTTC. Translating gives CASSDRTSWAKNIQYF.

The chain is built from TRBV27 and TRBJ1-4; possible D gene TRBD1, 5 bases. V was pared by 7 bases and J by 3 bases, with 15 bases between. Germline assignment: CDR1 MNHEY and CDR2 SMNVEV (reference sequence). The CDR3 length is 15 residues. CDR3 protein: CASNLRGLPNEKLFF. As DNA, the CDR3 is TGTGCCAGCAATCTAAGGGGTCTGCCTAATGAAAAACTGTTTTTT.

This chain uses TRBV25-1 with TRBJ1-5; the match to TRBD1 covers 9 bases. CDR1 MGHDK and CDR2 SYGVNS come from the germline V gene. The CDR3 is 14 amino acids. V lost 6 bases to trimming and J lost 6 bases; unmatched junction nucleotides: 6. In nucleotides, the CDR3 is TGTGCCAGCAGCGGGACAGGGAGGGGTCAGCCCCAGCATTTT. Protein: CASSGTGRGQPQHF.

The rearrangement links TRBV5-1 to TRBJ1-3; no reliable D call. The V end lost 0 bases, the J end lost 6 bases, and 13 bases lay between the germline ends. This CDR3 is built from 15 residues. The germline V gene encodes CDR1 SGHRS and CDR2 YFSETQ. This chain's CDR3 is CASSLDLGETNTIYF. DNA for the CDR3: TGCGCCAGCAGCTTGGACCTTGGGGAGACAAACACCATATATTTT.

This sequence joins TRBV28 and TRBJ1-3, with a tentative D call TRBD1 (5 bases). Germline CDR1 and CDR2: MDHEN and SYDVKM. This CDR3 spans 14 amino acids. Trimming removed 6 bases at V and 0 bases at J, with 9 bases between. Written as DNA, the CDR3 is TGTGCCAGCAGATCAGGGAGCTCTGGAAACACCATATATTTT. Protein: CASRSGSSGNTIYF.

This chain connects TRBV5-1 to TRBJ2-7, with TRBD1 as a possible D gene (6 bases). This CDR3 region has 13 residues. The V end lost 5 bases, the J end lost 3 bases, and 12 bases lay between the germline ends. From germline, CDR1 is SGHRS and CDR2 YFSETQ. The CDR3 protein is CASSSQGIYEQYF. CDR3 nucleotides: TGCGCCAGCAGTTCTCAGGGGATCTACGAGCAGTACTTC.